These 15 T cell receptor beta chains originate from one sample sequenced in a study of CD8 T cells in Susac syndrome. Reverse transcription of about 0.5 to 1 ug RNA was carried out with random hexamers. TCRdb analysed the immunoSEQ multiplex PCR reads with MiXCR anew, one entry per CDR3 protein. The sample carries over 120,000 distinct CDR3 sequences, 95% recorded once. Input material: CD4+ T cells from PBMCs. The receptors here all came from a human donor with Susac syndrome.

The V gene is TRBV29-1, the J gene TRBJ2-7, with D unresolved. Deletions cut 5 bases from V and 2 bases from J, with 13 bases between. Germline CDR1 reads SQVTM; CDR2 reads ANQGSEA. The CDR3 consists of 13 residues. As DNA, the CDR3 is TGCAGCGTTCTAGGGCAGCTCCCCTACGAGCAGTACTTC. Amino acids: CSVLGQLPYEQYF.

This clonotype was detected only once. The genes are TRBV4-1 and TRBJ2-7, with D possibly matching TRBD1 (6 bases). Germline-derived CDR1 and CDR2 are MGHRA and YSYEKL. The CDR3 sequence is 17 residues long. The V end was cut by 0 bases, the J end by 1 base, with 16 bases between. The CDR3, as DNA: TGCGCCAGCAGCCAAGATCCGAGCCAGGGGATATCCTACGAGCAGTACTTC. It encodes CASSQDPSQGISYEQYF.

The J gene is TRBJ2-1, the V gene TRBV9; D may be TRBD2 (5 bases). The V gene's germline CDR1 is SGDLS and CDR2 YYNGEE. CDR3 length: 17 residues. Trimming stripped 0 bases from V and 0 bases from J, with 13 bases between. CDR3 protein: CASSVATGSISYNEQFF. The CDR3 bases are TGTGCCAGCAGCGTAGCTACTGGGAGTATCTCCTACAATGAGCAGTTCTTC.

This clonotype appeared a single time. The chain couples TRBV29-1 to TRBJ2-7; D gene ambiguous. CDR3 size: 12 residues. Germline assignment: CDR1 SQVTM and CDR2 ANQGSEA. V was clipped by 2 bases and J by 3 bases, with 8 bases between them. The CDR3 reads CSVESQDYEQYF. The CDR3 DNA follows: TGCAGCGTTGAATCCCAAGACTACGAGCAGTACTTC.

This CDR3 is CASRLPGETLGEQYF. The CDR3 coding sequence is TGTGCCAGCAGGCTACCAGGGGAAACATTGGGAGAGCAGTACTTC. V is TRBV6-6 and J is TRBJ2-7; D may be TRBD1 (6 bases). Germline-derived CDR1 and CDR2 are MNHNY and SVGAGI (reference sequence). V was pared by 6 bases and J by 7 bases, with 22 bases between. This CDR3 is built from 15 residues.

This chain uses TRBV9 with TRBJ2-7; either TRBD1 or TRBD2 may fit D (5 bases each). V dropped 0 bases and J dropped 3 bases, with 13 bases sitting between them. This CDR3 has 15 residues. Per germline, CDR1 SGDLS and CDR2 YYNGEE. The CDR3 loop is CASSVAGTDSYEQYF. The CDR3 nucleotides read TGTGCCAGCAGCGTAGCTGGGACCGACAGCTACGAGCAGTACTTC.

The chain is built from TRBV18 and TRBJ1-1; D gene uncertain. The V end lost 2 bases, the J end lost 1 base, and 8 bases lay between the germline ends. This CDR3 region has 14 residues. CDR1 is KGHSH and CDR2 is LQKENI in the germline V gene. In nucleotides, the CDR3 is TGTGCCAGCTCACCAGGGATCCAGAACACTGAAGCTTTCTTT. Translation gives CASSPGIQNTEAFF.

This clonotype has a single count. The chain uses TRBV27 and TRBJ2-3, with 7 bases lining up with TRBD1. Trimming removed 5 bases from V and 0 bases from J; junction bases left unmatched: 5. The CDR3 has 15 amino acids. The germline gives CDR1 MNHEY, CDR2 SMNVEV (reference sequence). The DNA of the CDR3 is TGTGCCAGCAGTCCCGGGACAGAGAGCACAGATACGCAGTATTTT. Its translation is CASSPGTESTDTQYF.

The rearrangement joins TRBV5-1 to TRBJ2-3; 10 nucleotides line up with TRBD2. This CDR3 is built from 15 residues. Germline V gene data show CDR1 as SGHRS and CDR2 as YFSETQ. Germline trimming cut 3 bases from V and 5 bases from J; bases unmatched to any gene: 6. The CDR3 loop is CASSSGASGGDTQYF. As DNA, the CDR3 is TGCGCCAGCAGCTCGGGGGCTAGCGGGGGAGATACGCAGTATTTT.

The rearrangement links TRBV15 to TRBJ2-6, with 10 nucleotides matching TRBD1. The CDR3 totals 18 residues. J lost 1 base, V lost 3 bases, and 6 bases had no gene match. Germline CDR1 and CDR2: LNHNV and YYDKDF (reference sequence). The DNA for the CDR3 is TGTGCCACCAGCAGGCCGGGACAGGGGACTTCTGGGGCCAACGTCCTGACTTTC. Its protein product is CATSRPGQGTSGANVLTF.

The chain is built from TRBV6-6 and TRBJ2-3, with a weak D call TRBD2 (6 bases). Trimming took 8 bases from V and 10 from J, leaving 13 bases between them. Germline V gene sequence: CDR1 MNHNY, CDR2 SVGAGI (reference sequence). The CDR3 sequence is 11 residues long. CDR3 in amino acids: CASQGGESQYF. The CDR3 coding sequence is TGTGCCAGCCAGGGAGGCGAATCGCAGTATTTT.

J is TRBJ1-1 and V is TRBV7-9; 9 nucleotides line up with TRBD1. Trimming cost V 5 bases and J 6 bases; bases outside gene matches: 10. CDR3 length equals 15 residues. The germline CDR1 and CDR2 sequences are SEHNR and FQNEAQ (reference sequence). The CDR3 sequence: CASSLYPDRGAEAFF. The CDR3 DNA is TGTGCCAGCAGCCTATACCCGGACAGGGGAGCTGAAGCTTTCTTT.

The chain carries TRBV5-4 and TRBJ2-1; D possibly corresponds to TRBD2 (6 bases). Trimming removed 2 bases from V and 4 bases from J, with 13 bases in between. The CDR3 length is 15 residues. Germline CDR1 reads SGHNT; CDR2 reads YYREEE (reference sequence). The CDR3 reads CASSLDRGGYNEQFF. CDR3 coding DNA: TGTGCCAGCAGCTTAGACCGGGGAGGATACAATGAGCAGTTCTTC.

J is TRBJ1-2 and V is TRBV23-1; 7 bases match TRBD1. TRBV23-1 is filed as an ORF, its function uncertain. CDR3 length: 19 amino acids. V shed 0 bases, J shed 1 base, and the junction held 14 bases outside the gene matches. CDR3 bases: TGCGCCAGCAGTCAATCGCATTGTATTAGACAGGGAATTAACTATGGCTACACCTTC. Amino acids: CASSQSHCIRQGINYGYTF.

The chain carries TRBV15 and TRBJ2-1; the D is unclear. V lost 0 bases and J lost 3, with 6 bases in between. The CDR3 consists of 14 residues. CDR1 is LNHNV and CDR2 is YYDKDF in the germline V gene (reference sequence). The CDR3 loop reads CATSRDPVYNEQFF. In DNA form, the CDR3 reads TGTGCCACCAGCAGAGATCCAGTCTACAATGAGCAGTTCTTC.